Listed here is a single TCR beta chain. The sample belongs to a study of blood T cell repertoires in COVID-19. About the research overall: In each case, the material was cDNA or gDNA derived from T cells, B-cell-depleted T cells, or PBMCs.

Trimming took 3 bases from V and 9 from J; bases not matched to a gene: 11. This CDR3 is 15 amino acids long. Germline CDR1 reads LNHDA; CDR2 reads SQIVND (reference sequence). Data came from immunoSEQ multiplex PCR; TCRdb stores just in-frame clones and leaves some out. The sample has fewer than 200,000 clones, around 73% seen once. Recruits, aged about 18 to 95 years, lived in 20 to 30 US areas. The sequenced sample was PBMCs or T cells enriched from blood (not recorded which). The sequence was collected from a woman aged 45-65 years who had recovered from COVID-19. V is TRBV19 and J is TRBJ2-1; 7 bases are a match to TRBD2. CDR3: CASSMGPMTSTEQFF. The CDR3, as DNA: TGTGCCAGTAGTATGGGGCCTATGACTAGCACTGAGCAGTTCTTC.